This passage covers 15 T cell receptor beta chains from one sample sequenced in a study of T-cell memory formation after mild COVID-19. TCRdb itself ran the 5' RACE reads through MiXCR, one entry per CDR3 protein. The repertoire consists of 150,000 or so distinct CDR3 sequences, with roughly 10% occurring once and the leading ten covering roughly 3.8%. Sequenced material: PBMCs or a T cell subset sorted from them (not recorded which). The source is a man aged 18-30 years who had mild COVID-19 (a few samples of this study predate the infection). Cell type and time point are not known.

V gene TRBV6-5 combines with J gene TRBJ1-2; D is undetermined. Per the germline V gene, CDR1 is MNHEY and CDR2 is SVGAGI. V lost 2 bases and J lost 6, with 10 bases in between. The CDR3 is 13 residues long. CDR3: CASSYAGGHGYTF. CDR3 DNA: TGTGCCAGCAGTTACGCCGGAGGCCATGGCTACACCTTC.

This clonotype was seen only a few times. The rearrangement joins TRBV4-3 to TRBJ2-2; the D is unclear. Trimming pared 8 bases from V and 4 bases from J, leaving 8 bases between. The CDR3 consists of 12 residues. Germline V gene sequence: CDR1 LGHNA, CDR2 YSLEER. The CDR3 nucleotides are TGCGCCAGCGGGCCGAGCACCGGGGAGCTGTTTTTT. It yields the protein CASGPSTGELFF.

This clonotype has only a few counts. The V gene is TRBV30, the J gene TRBJ1-2; 9 nucleotides match TRBD1. V lost 1 base and J lost 8; bases outside the gene matches: 5. Germline-derived CDR1 and CDR2 are GTSNPN and SVGIG (reference sequence). This CDR3 has 13 residues. CDR3 sequence (DNA): TGTGCCTGGAGTGAACAGGGGGCGCGAGGCTACACCTTC. It codes for CAWSEQGARGYTF.

This chain links TRBV5-1 with TRBJ1-1; D is possibly TRBD1 (5 bases). The V gene's germline CDR1 is SGHRS and CDR2 YFSETQ. The CDR3 runs 16 residues. V was cut by 2 bases and J by 4 bases, with 18 bases left in between. In nucleotides, the CDR3 is TGCGCCAGCAGCTTTTCCTTTGGACGGGGCGGCACTGAAGCTTTCTTT. It specifies CASSFSFGRGGTEAFF. Variable domain in full (rest from reference TRBV5-1 and TRBJ1-1): KAGVTQTPRYLIKTRGQQVTLSCSPISGHRSVSWYQQTPGQGLQFLFEYFSETQRNKGNFPGRFSGRQFSNSRSEMNVSTLELGDSALYLCASSFSFGRGGTEAFFGQGTRLTVV.

This clonotype was counted only a few times. The rearrangement uses TRBV5-1 and TRBJ2-2; 8 nucleotides agree with TRBD1. With V trimmed by 9 bases and J by 1 base, 5 bases remained unmatched. Germline values: CDR1 SGHRS, CDR2 YFSETQ. This CDR3 is built from 14 residues. CDR3 DNA: TGCGCCACCTCCGGGACAGGGAACACCGGGGAGCTGTTTTTT. It yields the protein CATSGTGNTGELFF.

This chain uses TRBV10-3 with TRBJ1-5, with D perhaps matching TRBD1 (6 bases). Germline V gene lookup returns CDR1 ENHRY and CDR2 SYGVKD. This CDR3 region has 13 residues. V lost 4 bases and J lost 5, with 9 bases in between. CDR3 residues: CAISGGGHQPQHF. Here the CDR3 DNA reads TGTGCCATCAGTGGAGGGGGTCATCAGCCCCAGCATTTT.

This clonotype came up a few times. The chain couples TRBV5-1 to TRBJ2-7; D might be TRBD2 (7 bases). V lost 4 bases, J lost 6 bases, and 20 bases lay in between. This CDR3 has 15 amino acids. Germline lookup yields CDR1 SGHRS and CDR2 YFSETQ. Here the CDR3 reads CASSQGGGASPEQYV. The DNA of the CDR3 is TGCGCCAGCAGCCAAGGAGGGGGGGCGAGTCCCGAGCAGTACGTC.

This clonotype turned up a few times. In DNA, the CDR3 is TGTGCCAGCAGCAACCCACTAGCGGGGGGGCGTCACGAGCAGTACTTC. As protein: CASSNPLAGGRHEQYF. The chain is built from TRBV6-6 and TRBJ2-7; 13 bases match TRBD2. The CDR3 is 16 amino acids. With 6 bases clipped from V and 5 bases from J, the junction kept 10 bases outside the gene matches. The germline gives CDR1 MNHNY, CDR2 SVGAGI (reference sequence).

The chain has TRBV7-3 and TRBJ2-2; D perhaps matches TRBD1 (5 bases). Per the germline V gene, CDR1 is SGHTA and CDR2 is FQGTGA. V was pared by 5 bases and J by 7 bases, with 17 bases between. This CDR3 has 15 amino acids. The CDR3 sequence: CASSPFGQGDGELFF. For the CDR3, the DNA is TGTGCCAGCAGCCCCTTTGGGCAGGGTGACGGGGAGCTGTTTTTT.

This clonotype showed up just a few times. The chain combines TRBV4-3 with TRBJ1-2, with D hard to call. The ends were cut back, 3 bases at V and 6 bases at J, with 8 bases in the middle. Germline V CDR1 and CDR2: LGHNA, YSLEER. CDR3 size: 12 residues. CDR3 DNA sequence: TGCGCCAGCAGCCAGCCGTCCGATGGCTACACCTTC. Protein sequence: CASSQPSDGYTF.

V is TRBV5-6 and J is TRBJ1-2; D remains ambiguous. The V gene's germline CDR1 is SGHDT and CDR2 YYEEEE. Trimming pared 1 base from V and 7 bases from J, leaving 8 bases between. The CDR3 is 12 residues long. This chain's CDR3 is CASSLRQGGYTF. In nucleotides, the CDR3 is TGTGCCAGCAGCTTGAGACAAGGTGGCTACACCTTC.

The table lists this clonotype with many counts. This chain connects TRBV2 to TRBJ2-3; D not certain. The germline gives CDR1 SNHLY, CDR2 FYNNEI. Trimming left V 7 bases short and J 1 base short, with 9 bases between. The CDR3 contains 13 residues. The CDR3 protein is CASIQSGTDTQYF. The CDR3 DNA reads TGTGCCAGCATCCAGAGCGGCACAGATACGCAGTATTTT.

V and J are TRBV6-5 and TRBJ1-1; 8 bases line up with TRBD1. The CDR3 has 13 residues. CDR1 and CDR2 (germline): MNHEY, SVGAGI. V dropped 6 bases and J dropped 5; count of bases not matched to a gene: 5. The CDR3 region has the DNA TGTGCCAGCAGCCAGGGGGCGGGAACTGAAGCTTTCTTT. It specifies CASSQGAGTEAFF.

The chain has TRBV6-1 and TRBJ2-3, with TRBD1 matching over 8 bases. The germline V gene has CDR1 MNHNS and CDR2 SASEGT. The CDR3 loop spans 17 amino acids. V lost 6 bases and J lost 3; bases outside the gene matches: 14. The CDR3 nucleotides are TGTGCCAGCAGCCCCCCCGTACGGACAGGGCTTACAGATACGCAGTATTTT. This sequence encodes CASSPPVRTGLTDTQYF.

The rearrangement links TRBV7-9 to TRBJ1-6; D not resolved. Germline CDR1 reads SEHNR; CDR2 reads FQNEAQ (reference sequence). This CDR3 is built from 13 residues. V was clipped by 1 base and J by 14 bases, with 12 bases between them. For the CDR3, the DNA is TGTGCCAGCAGCTTAGGGGAGCTCCAGACCCTCCACTTT. As protein: CASSLGELQTLHF.